The 18 T cell receptor beta chains presented below share a single source sample, sequenced in a study of blood T cell repertoires in COVID-19. Data came from immunoSEQ multiplex PCR; TCRdb stores just in-frame clones and leaves some out. The sample shows about 120,000 clones, 85% to 90% of them seen only once. Sequenced material: peripheral blood. Receptor source: a man in his 60s with acute or convalescent COVID-19.

The chain recombines TRBV7-9 with TRBJ2-1; 7 bases fit TRBD1. The CDR3 length is 12 residues. CDR1 and CDR2 (germline): SEHNR, FQNEAQ (reference sequence). J was trimmed by 6 bases and V by 5 bases; bases with no gene match: 1. The CDR3 bases are TGTGCCAGCAGCCGGGACAGCAATGAGCAGTTCTTC. It encodes CASSRDSNEQFF.

The chain employs TRBV19 and TRBJ2-7; tentatively, D is TRBD1 (6 bases). The CDR3 extends over 15 amino acids. Trimming stripped 7 bases from V and 1 base from J, with 17 bases between. Germline lookup yields CDR1 LNHDA and CDR2 SQIVND (reference sequence). CDR3 loop: CASTPRGGPSYEQYF. The DNA for the CDR3 is TGTGCCAGTACCCCCCGAGGGGGACCTTCCTACGAGCAGTACTTC.

The chain has TRBV19 and TRBJ2-1; 7 nucleotides line up with TRBD1. From germline, CDR1 is LNHDA and CDR2 SQIVND (reference sequence). Trimming took 4 bases from V and 1 from J; bases not matched to a gene: 4. The CDR3 has 15 amino acids. The CDR3 nucleotides are TGTGCCAGTAGTACAGGGGGATCGTCCTACAATGAGCAGTTCTTC. Its translation: CASSTGGSSYNEQFF. Supplemented by reference TRBV19 and TRBJ2-1, the full variable domain reads DGGITQSPKYLFRKEGQNVTLSCEQNLNHDAMYWYRQDPGQGLRLIYYSQIVNDFQKGDIAEGYSVSREKKESFPLTVTSAQKNPTAFYLCASSTGGSSYNEQFFGPGTRLTVL.

The chain employs TRBV5-1 and TRBJ2-5; TRBD2 agrees at 14 bases. V lost 7 bases, J lost 1 base, and 6 bases stayed unmatched. The CDR3 has 16 amino acids. The germline gives CDR1 SGHRS, CDR2 YFSETQ. Here the CDR3 DNA reads TGCGCCAGCTTGGGGGGACTAGCGGGGGCCCAAGAGACCCAGTACTTC. The encoded protein is CASLGGLAGAQETQYF.

The V and J genes are TRBV10-1 and TRBJ2-7; D may be TRBD2 (5 bases). V lost 0 bases and J 3 bases, leaving 6 bases between the germline ends. CDR1 is WNHNN and CDR2 is SYGVQD in the germline V gene (reference sequence). CDR3 size: 13 residues. The CDR3 DNA is TGCGCCAGCAGTGAGTCGGGAGTCTACGAGCAGTACTTC. As protein: CASSESGVYEQYF.

V and J are TRBV19 and TRBJ1-1; 10 bases agree with TRBD1. V lost 5 bases to trimming and J lost 6 bases; unmatched junction nucleotides: 3. This CDR3 comprises 13 residues. Germline V gene data show CDR1 as LNHDA and CDR2 as SQIVND (reference sequence). This chain's CDR3 is CASSGQGESEAFF. The CDR3, as DNA: TGTGCCAGTAGTGGACAGGGGGAGTCTGAAGCTTTCTTT.

The chain combines TRBV9 with TRBJ2-4; TRBD1 is a possible D gene (5 bases). Trimming removed 5 bases at V and 3 bases at J, with 18 bases between. The germline gives CDR1 SGDLS, CDR2 YYNGEE. The CDR3 is 16 amino acids. The CDR3 protein is CASSRNEGVSKNIQYF. Here the CDR3 DNA reads TGTGCCAGCAGTCGTAATGAAGGGGTTAGCAAAAACATTCAGTACTTC. The full variable domain, in which reference TRBV9 and TRBJ2-4 provide the parts outside the CDR3, is DSGVTQTPKHLITATGQRVTLRCSPRSGDLSVYWYQQSLDQGLQFLIQYYNGEERAKGNILERFSAQQFPDLHSELNLSSLELGDSALYFCASSRNEGVSKNIQYFGAGTRLSVL.

The J gene is TRBJ2-2, the V gene TRBV6-5; 9 nucleotides align to TRBD1. J gave up 7 bases and V 7 bases, and 10 bases lay outside the gene matches. Germline CDR1 is MNHEY and CDR2 is SVGAGI. The CDR3 runs to 15 residues. The CDR3 DNA is TGTGCCAGCATAGAAGGGGGGACAGGGAACGGGGAGCTGTTTTTT. The encoded protein is CASIEGGTGNGELFF.

The genes are TRBV9 and TRBJ2-1; possible D gene TRBD2, 5 bases. Per the germline V gene, CDR1 is SGDLS and CDR2 is YYNGEE. The CDR3 extends over 17 amino acids. Trimming removed 4 bases from V and 7 bases from J, with 24 bases in between. The CDR3 sequence is CASSSRGLESSGNEQFF. Here the CDR3 DNA reads TGTGCCAGCAGCTCAAGAGGGTTGGAGTCTTCAGGTAATGAGCAGTTCTTC.

The CDR3 loop reads CASSDPMDRRGYTF. Written as DNA, the CDR3 is TGTGCCAGCAGTGACCCCATGGACCGGAGGGGCTACACCTTC. The gene calls are TRBV6-1 and TRBJ1-2; D ambiguous. CDR3 length equals 14 residues. V was trimmed by 3 bases and J by 8 bases, leaving 16 bases between them. CDR1 is MNHNS and CDR2 is SASEGT in the germline V gene.

This clone was detected only a few times. CDR3 region: CASSWDFETQYF. The CDR3 DNA reads as TGTGCCAGCAGTTGGGACTTTGAGACCCAGTACTTC. V is TRBV12-3 or TRBV12-4 and J is TRBJ2-5; D may be TRBD2 (6 bases). The CDR3 contains 12 residues. V was clipped by 4 bases and J by 5 bases, with 8 bases between them.

The chain has TRBV10-1 and TRBJ1-4; 8 bases are a match to TRBD1. The germline V gene encodes CDR1 WNHNN and CDR2 SYGVQD (reference sequence). The CDR3 sequence is 15 residues long. After removal of 3 bases from V and 3 bases from J, the junction contained 3 bases not matched to a gene. In DNA form, the CDR3 reads TGCGCCAGCAGTGAAGACAGGGGACCTAATGAAAAACTGTTTTTT. Translation gives CASSEDRGPNEKLFF.

The gene calls are TRBV5-6 and TRBJ1-1, with 8 bases that match TRBD1. The CDR3 spans 18 residues. V lost 3 bases to trimming and J lost 3 bases; unmatched junction nucleotides: 16. Per germline, CDR1 SGHDT and CDR2 YYEEEE. CDR3 sequence: CASSWAGGIVTLDTEAFF. The CDR3 DNA sequence: TGTGCCAGCAGCTGGGCAGGGGGCATTGTCACGTTGGACACTGAAGCTTTCTTT.

This clone turned up a few times. This chain uses TRBV19 with TRBJ2-2; tentative D call: TRBD2 (5 bases). This CDR3 is 14 amino acids long. Germline V gene sequence: CDR1 LNHDA, CDR2 SQIVND (reference sequence). Trimming shortened V by 4 bases and J by 5 bases, and 11 bases separated the two germline ends. This CDR3 is CASSTYSGTGELFF. DNA of the CDR3: TGTGCCAGTAGTACATACAGCGGAACCGGGGAGCTGTTTTTT.

The genes are TRBV15 and TRBJ1-5; the D gene is possibly TRBD1 (6 bases). The germline V and J ends were trimmed by 3 bases and 6 bases, with 15 bases remaining between them. The CDR3 totals 15 residues. CDR1 is LNHNV, CDR2 YYDKDF, per germline (reference sequence). The CDR3 reads CATSREQGQLQPQHF. CDR3 sequence (DNA): TGTGCCACCAGCAGGGAACAGGGCCAGCTTCAGCCCCAGCATTTT.

The V call is TRBV6-5, the J call TRBJ2-3; 7 bases fit TRBD1. With 6 bases clipped from V and 6 bases from J, the junction kept 6 bases outside the gene matches. The germline CDR1 and CDR2 sequences are MNHEY and SVGAGI. This CDR3 comprises 13 residues. For the CDR3, the DNA is TGTGCCAGCAGCACAGGGGTGTGGGATACGCAGTATTTT. Its translation: CASSTGVWDTQYF.

This chain links TRBV7-2 with TRBJ1-3; D remains ambiguous. V shed 1 base and J shed 3 bases, with 7 bases lying between them. The CDR3 length is 14 residues. The germline V gene has CDR1 SGHTA and CDR2 FQGNSA. CDR3 sequence reads: CASSLEHRGNTIYF. Written as DNA, the CDR3 is TGTGCCAGCAGCTTAGAACACCGTGGAAACACCATATATTTT.

The CDR3 sequence: CASSSRVGSGETQYF. CDR3 sequence (DNA): TGTGCCAGCAGCTCGAGGGTAGGGAGCGGAGAGACCCAGTACTTC. The chain combines TRBV7-9 with TRBJ2-5; TRBD2 might be the D (5 bases). V was cut by 4 bases and J by 4 bases, with 16 bases left in between. Germline CDR1 reads SEHNR; CDR2 reads FQNEAQ (reference sequence). This CDR3 contains 15 residues. The full variable domain, rest sourced from reference TRBV7-9 and TRBJ2-5, is DTGVSQNPRHKITKRGQNVTFRCDPISEHNRLYWYRQTLGQGPEFLTYFQNEAQLEKSRLLSDRFSAERPKGSFSTLEIQRTEQGDSAMYLCASSSRVGSGETQYFGPGTRLLVL.